The source of this T cell receptor (beta chain) is a study of T cell repertoires in cytomegalovirus infection. Overall study context: Public TCR beta signature analysis indicated the presence of both CMV infection and matching HLA type.

This clonotype appeared many times. The CDR3 spans 13 residues. Looked up from germline, CDR1 is SQVTM and CDR2 is ANQGSEA. Trimming left V 3 bases short and J 6 bases short, with 15 bases between. A single record per CDR3 protein comes from TCRdb applying MiXCR to the reads. Of some 220,000 distinct CDR3 sequences in the sample, 6% to 8% are singletons; the top ten hold around 6.5%. The sequenced material came from PBMCs. The gene calls are TRBV29-1 and TRBJ2-7; weak D call: TRBD1 (6 bases). This TCR was recovered from a human donor in good health (CMV status not recorded). Some clones in this sample may be carry-over from other donors' samples. The CDR3 bases are TGCAGCGTTGATGGAGGACAGTCGGCCGAGCAGTACTTC. Encoded protein: CSVDGGQSAEQYF.